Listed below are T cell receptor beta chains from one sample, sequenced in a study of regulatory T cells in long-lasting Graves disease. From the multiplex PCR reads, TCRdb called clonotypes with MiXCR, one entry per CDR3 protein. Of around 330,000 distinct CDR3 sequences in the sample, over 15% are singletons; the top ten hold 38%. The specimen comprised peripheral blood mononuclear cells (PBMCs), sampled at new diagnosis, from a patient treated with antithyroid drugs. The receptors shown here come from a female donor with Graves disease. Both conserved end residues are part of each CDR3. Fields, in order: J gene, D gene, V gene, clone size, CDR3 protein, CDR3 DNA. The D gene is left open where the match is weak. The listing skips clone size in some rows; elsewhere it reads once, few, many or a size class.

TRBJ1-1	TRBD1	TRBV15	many	CATRRDRGPQMNTEAFF	TGTGCCACCCGACGGGACAGGGGTCCTCAGATGAACACTGAAGCTTTCTTT
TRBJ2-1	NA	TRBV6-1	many	CASSRPGEQFF	TGTGCCAGCAGCCGACCCGGTGAGCAGTTCTTC
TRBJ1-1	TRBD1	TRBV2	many	CASRGDRNTEAFF	TGTGCCAGCAGGGGGGACAGGAACACTGAAGCTTTCTTT
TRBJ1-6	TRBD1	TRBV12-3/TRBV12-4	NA	CASHGTGVNSPLHF	TGTGCCAGTCATGGGACAGGGGTGAATTCACCCCTCCACTTT
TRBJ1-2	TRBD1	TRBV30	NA	CAWSVDLVGTGNYGYTF	TGTGCCTGGAGTGTAGATTTGGTAGGGACAGGGAACTATGGCTACACCTTC
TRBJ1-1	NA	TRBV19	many	CASSRYTAELTEAFF	TGTGCCAGTAGTAGGTATACGGCCGAACTCACTGAAGCTTTCTTT
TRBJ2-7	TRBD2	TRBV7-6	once	CASRMSGGSYEQYF	TGTGCCAGCAGAATGTCGGGGGGGAGCTACGAGCAGTACTTC
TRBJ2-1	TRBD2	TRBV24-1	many	CATSDSTSGGYEQFF	TGTGCCACCAGTGATTCGACTAGCGGTGGCTATGAGCAGTTCTTC
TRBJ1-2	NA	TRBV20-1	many	CTPSPLVIGGYTF	TGCACTCCTAGCCCGCTAGTTATAGGTGGCTACACCTTC
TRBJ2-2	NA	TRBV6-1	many	CASNRGTAGGELFF	TGTGCCAGCAATCGGGGGACAGCAGGCGGGGAGCTGTTTTTT
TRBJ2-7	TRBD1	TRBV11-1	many	CASSLTPVTGTYEQYF	TGTGCCAGCAGCCTCACCCCCGTGACAGGGACCTACGAGCAGTACTTC
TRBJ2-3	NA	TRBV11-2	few	CASSLDSGNTDTQYF	TGTGCCAGCAGCTTAGATAGCGGCAATACAGATACGCAGTATTTT
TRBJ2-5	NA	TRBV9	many	CASSHPAQQLYQETQYF	TGTGCCAGCAGCCATCCTGCCCAGCAGCTCTACCAAGAGACCCAGTACTTC
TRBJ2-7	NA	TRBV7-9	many	CASSSPLRPSLYEQYF	TGTGCCAGCAGCTCACCCCTGCGGCCCTCCCTCTACGAGCAGTACTTC
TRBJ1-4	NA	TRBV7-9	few	CASSSSLGSNEKLFF	TGTGCCAGCAGCTCCTCCTTAGGCTCTAATGAAAAACTGTTTTTT
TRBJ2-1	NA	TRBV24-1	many	CATSDLGREQFF	TGTGCCACCAGTGATTTGGGGAGGGAGCAGTTCTTC
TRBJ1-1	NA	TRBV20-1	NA	CSAFIMGAEAFF	TGCAGTGCTTTCATCATGGGGGCTGAAGCTTTCTTT
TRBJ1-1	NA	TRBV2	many	CATSLSPGPEAFF	TGTGCCACCAGCCTTTCCCCGGGCCCTGAAGCTTTCTTT
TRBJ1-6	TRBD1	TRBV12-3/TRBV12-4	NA	CASSKGQVHSPLHF	TGTGCCAGCAGCAAGGGACAGGTGCATTCACCCCTCCACTTT
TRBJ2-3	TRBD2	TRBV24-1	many	CATSEEPPVAGKLDTQYF	TGTGCCACCAGTGAAGAGCCCCCGGTAGCGGGAAAACTAGATACGCAGTATTTT
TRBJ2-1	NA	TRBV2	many	CASSEIGLPEQFF	TGTGCCAGCAGTGAGATTGGGCTTCCTGAGCAGTTCTTC
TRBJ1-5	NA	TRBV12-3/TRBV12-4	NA	CASTDGGTTPKPQHF	TGTGCCAGCACCGACGGGGGCACTACTCCAAAGCCCCAGCATTTT
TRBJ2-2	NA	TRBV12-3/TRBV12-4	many	CASSLFQAGELFF	TGTGCCAGCAGTTTATTTCAGGCCGGGGAGCTGTTTTTT
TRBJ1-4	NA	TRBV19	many	CASSLAGTSIGEKLFF	TGTGCCAGTAGTCTTGCCGGGACATCAATAGGGGAAAAACTGTTTTTT